This T cell receptor (beta chain) appears in the sequencing data of a study of OX40 agonist ivuxolimab in advanced cancers. The overall study: Hepatocellular carcinoma, melanoma, renal cell or head and neck cancer occurred in dose-escalation patients. Subjects had a mean age of roughly 60 years, with a range of roughly 23 to 80; about 83% were male.

With respect to this clone: Its antigen is unidentified.

The V gene's germline CDR1 is ENHRY and CDR2 SYGVKD. J gave up 4 bases and V 11 bases, and 4 bases lay outside the gene matches. CDR3 length: 12 residues. Measured with immunoSEQ multiplex PCR; TCRdb has only the in-frame clones, and not every one. The profile shows about 80,000 clones, around 94% of them singletons. General study results and limits: Clonal expansion was among the lowest in partial responders at 0.1-3.0 mg/kg, especially CD8+. No antigen was identified for the clonally expanded peripheral T cells.

Sample: CD4+ or CD8+ T cells sorted from blood, taken in a trial of the OX40 agonist ivuxolimab. This clonotype was obtained from an adult with an advanced solid tumor such as melanoma, head and neck, liver or kidney cancer. The chain has TRBV10-3 and TRBJ2-2; 7 bases align to TRBD2. CDR3 sequence: CAYSGGTGELFF. In DNA form, the CDR3 reads TGTGCCTACTCGGGGGGCACCGGGGAGCTGTTTTTT.